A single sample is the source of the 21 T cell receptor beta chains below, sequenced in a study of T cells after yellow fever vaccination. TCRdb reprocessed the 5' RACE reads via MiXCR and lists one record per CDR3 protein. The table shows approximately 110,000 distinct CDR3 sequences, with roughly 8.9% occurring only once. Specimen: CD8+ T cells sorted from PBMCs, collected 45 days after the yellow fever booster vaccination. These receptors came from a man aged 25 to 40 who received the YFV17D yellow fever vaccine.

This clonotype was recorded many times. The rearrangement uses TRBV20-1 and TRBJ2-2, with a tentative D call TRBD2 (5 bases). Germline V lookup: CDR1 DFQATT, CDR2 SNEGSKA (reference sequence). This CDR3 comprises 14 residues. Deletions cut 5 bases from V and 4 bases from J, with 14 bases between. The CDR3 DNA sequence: TGCAGTGCTTTAATACTAGAATCCACCGGGGAGCTGTTTTTT. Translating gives CSALILESTGELFF.

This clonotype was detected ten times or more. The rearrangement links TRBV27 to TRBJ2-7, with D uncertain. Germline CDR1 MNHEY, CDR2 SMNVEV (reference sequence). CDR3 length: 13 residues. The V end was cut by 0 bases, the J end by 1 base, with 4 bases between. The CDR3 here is CASSLSHSYEQYF. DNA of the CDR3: TGTGCCAGCAGTTTATCTCATTCCTACGAGCAGTACTTC.

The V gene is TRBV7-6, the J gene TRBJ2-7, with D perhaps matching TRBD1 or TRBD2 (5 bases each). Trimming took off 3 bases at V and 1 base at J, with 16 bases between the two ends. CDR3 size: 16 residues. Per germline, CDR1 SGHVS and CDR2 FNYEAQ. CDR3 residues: CASSLGVRVASYEQYF. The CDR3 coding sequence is TGTGCCAGCAGCTTGGGGGTCCGGGTGGCATCCTACGAGCAGTACTTC.

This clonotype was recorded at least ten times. The DNA for the CDR3 is TGTGCCAGCAGCTTGGCTCAGACTAGCGTGTACAATGAGCAGTTCTTC. The encoded protein is CASSLAQTSVYNEQFF. The genes are TRBV7-9 and TRBJ2-1, with TRBD2 matching 8 bases. Per germline, CDR1 SEHNR and CDR2 FQNEAQ (reference sequence). The junction had 8 bases not matched to a gene; V was cut back by 3 bases and J by 4 bases. The CDR3 is 16 residues long.

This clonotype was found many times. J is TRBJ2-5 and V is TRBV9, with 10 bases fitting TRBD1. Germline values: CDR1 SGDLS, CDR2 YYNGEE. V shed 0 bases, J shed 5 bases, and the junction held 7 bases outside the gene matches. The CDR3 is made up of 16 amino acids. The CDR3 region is CASSVADRGRFETQYF. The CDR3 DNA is TGTGCCAGCAGCGTAGCTGACAGGGGGCGCTTTGAGACCCAGTACTTC.

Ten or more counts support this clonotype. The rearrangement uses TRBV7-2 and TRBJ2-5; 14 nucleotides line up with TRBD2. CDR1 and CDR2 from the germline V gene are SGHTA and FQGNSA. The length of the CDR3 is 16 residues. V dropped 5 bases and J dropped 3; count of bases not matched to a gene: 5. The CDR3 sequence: CASSPRGLAGEETQYF. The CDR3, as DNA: TGTGCCAGCAGCCCGAGGGGACTAGCGGGAGAAGAGACCCAGTACTTC.

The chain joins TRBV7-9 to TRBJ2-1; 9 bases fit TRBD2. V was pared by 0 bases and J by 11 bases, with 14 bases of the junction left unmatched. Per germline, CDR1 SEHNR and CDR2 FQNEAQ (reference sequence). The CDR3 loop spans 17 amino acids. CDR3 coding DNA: TGTGCCAGCAGCTTAGCGAATTGGCGGGAGGGCCCCCCCCAGCAGTTCTTC. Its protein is CASSLANWREGPPQQFF.

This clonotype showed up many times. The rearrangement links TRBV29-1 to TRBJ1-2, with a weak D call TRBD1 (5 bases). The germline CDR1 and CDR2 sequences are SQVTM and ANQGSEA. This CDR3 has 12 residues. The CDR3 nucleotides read TGCAGTGGCCGGGGGTCTTGGGATGGCTACACCTTC. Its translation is CSGRGSWDGYTF.

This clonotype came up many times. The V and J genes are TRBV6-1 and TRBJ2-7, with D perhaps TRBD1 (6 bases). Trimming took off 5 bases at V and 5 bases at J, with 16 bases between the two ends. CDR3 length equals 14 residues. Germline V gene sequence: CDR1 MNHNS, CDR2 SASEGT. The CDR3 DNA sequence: TGTGCCAGCAGTCTATTCAGGGGCAGGAACGAGCAGTACTTC. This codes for CASSLFRGRNEQYF.

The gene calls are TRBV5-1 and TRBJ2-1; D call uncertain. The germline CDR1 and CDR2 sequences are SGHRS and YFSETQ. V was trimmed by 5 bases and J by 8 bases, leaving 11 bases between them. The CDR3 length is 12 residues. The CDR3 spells CASRGVFDEQFF. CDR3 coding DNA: TGCGCCAGCAGAGGAGTTTTCGATGAGCAGTTCTTC.

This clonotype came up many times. The CDR3 reads CASSYSAYGTDTQYF. The CDR3 coding sequence is TGTGCCAGCAGTTACTCGGCTTATGGCACAGATACGCAGTATTTT. V is TRBV6-2 or TRBV6-3 and J is TRBJ2-3; no clear D gene. Trimming shortened V by 0 bases and J by 1 base, and 8 bases separated the two germline ends. This CDR3 contains 15 residues. CDR1 is MNHEY, CDR2 SVGEGT, per germline.

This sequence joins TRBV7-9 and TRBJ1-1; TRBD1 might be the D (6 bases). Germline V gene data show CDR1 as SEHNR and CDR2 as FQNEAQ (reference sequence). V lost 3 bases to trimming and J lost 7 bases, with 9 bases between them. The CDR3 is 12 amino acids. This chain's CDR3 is CASSFYRDEAFF. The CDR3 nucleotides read TGTGCCAGCAGCTTTTACAGGGATGAAGCTTTCTTT.

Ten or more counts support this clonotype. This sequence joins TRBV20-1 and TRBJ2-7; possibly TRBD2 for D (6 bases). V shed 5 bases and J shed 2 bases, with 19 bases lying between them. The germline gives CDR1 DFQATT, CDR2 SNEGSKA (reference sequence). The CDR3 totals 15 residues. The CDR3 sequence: CSAPGLPSSTYEQYF. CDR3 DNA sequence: TGCAGTGCTCCGGGACTCCCATCTTCCACCTACGAGCAGTACTTC.

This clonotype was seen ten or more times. The CDR3 region is CASVLRRDRYEQYF. CDR3 bases: TGTGCCAGCGTCCTTCGCCGGGACAGGTACGAGCAGTACTTC. The V and J genes are TRBV28 and TRBJ2-7; 8 positions agree with TRBD1. The CDR3 loop spans 14 amino acids. Germline V gene data show CDR1 as MDHEN and CDR2 as SYDVKM. Trimming removed 8 bases from V and 4 bases from J; junction bases left unmatched: 10.

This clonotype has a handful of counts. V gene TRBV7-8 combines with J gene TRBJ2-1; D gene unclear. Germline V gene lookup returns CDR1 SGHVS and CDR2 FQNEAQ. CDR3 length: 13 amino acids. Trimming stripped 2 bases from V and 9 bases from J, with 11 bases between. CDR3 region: CASSLIGEVEQFF. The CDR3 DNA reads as TGTGCCAGCAGCTTAATAGGCGAGGTTGAGCAGTTCTTC.

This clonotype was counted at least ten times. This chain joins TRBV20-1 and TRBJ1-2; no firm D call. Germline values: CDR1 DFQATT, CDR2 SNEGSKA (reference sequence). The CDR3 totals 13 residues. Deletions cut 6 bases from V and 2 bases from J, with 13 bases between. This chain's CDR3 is CSAQGSENYGYTF. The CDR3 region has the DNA TGCAGTGCCCAAGGGTCTGAAAACTATGGCTACACCTTC.

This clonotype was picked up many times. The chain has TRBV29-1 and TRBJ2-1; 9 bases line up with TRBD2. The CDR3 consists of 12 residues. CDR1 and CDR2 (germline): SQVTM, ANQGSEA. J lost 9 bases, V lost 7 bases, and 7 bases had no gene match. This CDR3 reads CSGGGTSSEQFF. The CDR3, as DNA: TGCAGCGGGGGAGGGACTAGCTCTGAGCAGTTCTTC.

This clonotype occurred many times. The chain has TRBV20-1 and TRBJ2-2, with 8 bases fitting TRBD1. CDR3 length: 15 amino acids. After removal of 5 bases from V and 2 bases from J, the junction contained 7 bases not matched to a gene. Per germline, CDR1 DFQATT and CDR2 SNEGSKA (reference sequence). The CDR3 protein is CSASDRGGNTGELFF. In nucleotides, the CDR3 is TGCAGTGCTTCAGACAGGGGCGGAAACACCGGGGAGCTGTTTTTT.

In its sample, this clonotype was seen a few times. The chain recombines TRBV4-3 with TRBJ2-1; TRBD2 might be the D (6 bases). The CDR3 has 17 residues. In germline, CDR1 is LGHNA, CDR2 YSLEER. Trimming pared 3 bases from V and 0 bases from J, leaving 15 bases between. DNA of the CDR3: TGCGCCAGCAGCCAGGGGTGGGGGGAGGACTCCTACAATGAGCAGTTCTTC. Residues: CASSQGWGEDSYNEQFF.

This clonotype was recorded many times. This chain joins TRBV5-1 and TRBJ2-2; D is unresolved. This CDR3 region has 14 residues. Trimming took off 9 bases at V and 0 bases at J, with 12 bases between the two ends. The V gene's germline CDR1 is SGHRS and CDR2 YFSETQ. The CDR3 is CATKGWTNTGELFF. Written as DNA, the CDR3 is TGCGCCACCAAGGGTTGGACGAACACCGGGGAGCTGTTTTTT.

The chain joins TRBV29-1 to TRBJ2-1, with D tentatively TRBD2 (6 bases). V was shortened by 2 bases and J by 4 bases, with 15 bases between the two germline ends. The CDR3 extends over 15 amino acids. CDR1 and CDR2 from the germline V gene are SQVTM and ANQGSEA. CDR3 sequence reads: CSVELEAGLYNEQFF. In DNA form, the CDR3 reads TGCAGCGTTGAATTAGAAGCGGGCCTGTACAATGAGCAGTTCTTC.